This TCR beta chain is from a study of OX40 agonist ivuxolimab in advanced cancers. With respect to the entire study: The costimulatory receptor OX40 (CD134) was targeted by ivuxolimab, a fully human IgG2 agonistic monoclonal antibody. Intravenous ivuxolimab was administered to patients every 2 weeks at six dose levels: 0.01, 0.1, 0.3, 1.5, 3 and 10 mg/kg. Of the 50 to 55 dose-escalation patients, hepatocellular carcinoma was present in roughly 19, melanoma in approximately 15, renal cell carcinoma in 9 and head and neck cancer in 9. The dose-escalation cohort was 82.7% male with a mean age of about 60 years, ranging from roughly 20 to 80. Patients were allowed to have had prior anti-PD-1, anti-PD-L1 or anti-CTLA-4 therapy, and around two fifths of the dose-escalation patients had been treated with checkpoint inhibitors. Three dose-escalation patients achieved partial responses, one with hepatocellular carcinoma and two with cutaneous melanoma. The point of sequencing TCRbeta in the periphery was to test whether ivuxolimab changed TCR sequence diversity and drove clonal T-cell expansion. The paper reports the monotherapy dose-escalation portion (N ≈ 52 patients) of the phase I ivuxolimab trial. Broader findings and caveats from the paper: Low levels of normalized T-cell clonal expansion were also shown by some nonresponding patients. After ivuxolimab, expanded clones were on average more numerous among CD8+ T cells than among CD4+ T cells. At doses from 0.1 to 3.0 mg/kg, clonal expansion was seen in both CD4+ and CD8+ blood T cells between baseline and week 6. Partial responders in the 0.1-3.0 mg/kg groups had among the lowest normalized peripheral clonal expansion, especially among CD8+ T cells. The antigen specificity of the peripheral T cells that underwent clonal expansion was not determined.

To sequence the TCRbeta CDR3 region, genomic DNA was isolated from the sorted cells. The immunoSEQ Assay was used to sequence the TCRbeta CDR3 regions. TCRdb's version of the immuneACCESS table is confined to in-frame rearrangements and falls short of the full clone set. An unresolved V gene accounts for under half of the shortfall where checked; the remainder is of unknown origin. For this sample there are about 73,000 clones; 80% to 95% appear just once. Together, the top ten hold 0.44% of the sample. Patients with a history of autoimmune disease or receiving systemic immunosuppression were excluded from the trial. Peripheral blood for TCR sequencing was collected from all dose cohorts at baseline, on cycle 4 day 1, and on cycle 7 day 1. The samples were taken from a phase I, first-in-human, multicenter, open-label dose-escalation trial of ivuxolimab. Adults with locally advanced or metastatic melanoma, renal cell, hepatocellular, or head and neck squamous cell carcinoma were enrolled in the trial. Before TCR sequencing, CD4+ T cells and CD8+ T cells were sorted from peripheral blood as separate populations.

According to the germline V gene, CDR1 reads MDHEN and CDR2 reads SYDVKM. The CDR3 numbers 13 residues from cysteine through phenylalanine. Only the CDR3 portion is preserved as DNA: 39 bases, with reading frame beginning at the first base. On this clone itself: Its antigen target is currently unknown. One junction end disagrees with the germline gene, perhaps due to a read error.

This receptor was obtained from an adult with an advanced solid tumor such as melanoma, head and neck, liver or kidney cancer. Source: CD4+ or CD8+ T cells sorted from blood, taken in a trial of the OX40 agonist ivuxolimab. The chain employs TRBV28 and TRBJ1-4; 7 middle bases align to TRBD1. The CDR3 reads CASSLAWGDRTIF. The DNA reads TGTGCCAGCAGTTTGGCCTGGGGGGACAGAACAATTTTT.